A single sample is the source of the 18 T cell receptor beta chains below, sequenced in a study of blood T cell repertoires in COVID-19. Clones were sequenced by immunoSEQ multiplex PCR, and TCRdb holds only the in-frame ones, with some missing. This table has about 73,000 clones, around 88% appearing once. Source material: peripheral blood. Receptors originate from a man aged 45-60 years with active COVID-19.

V gene TRBV6-5 combines with J gene TRBJ1-5, with D hard to call. The CDR3 is 14 amino acids. Deletions cut 5 bases from V and 3 bases from J, with 11 bases between. CDR1 MNHEY and CDR2 SVGAGI come from the germline V gene. The CDR3 DNA reads as TGTGCCAGCAGTCCTAGACGGAACAATCAGCCCCAGCATTTT. It translates to CASSPRRNNQPQHF.

The V and J genes are TRBV6-5 and TRBJ1-1; D is undetermined. The germline CDR1 and CDR2 sequences are MNHEY and SVGAGI. V was clipped by 7 bases and J by 1 base, with 10 bases between them. CDR3 length: 13 residues. The CDR3 loop reads CASTPPGNTEAFF. Written as DNA, the CDR3 is TGTGCCAGCACCCCGCCGGGGAACACTGAAGCTTTCTTT.

The chain joins TRBV4-3 to TRBJ1-1; 7 nucleotides agree with TRBD1. CDR1 is LGHNA, CDR2 YSLEER, per germline. V dropped 0 bases and J dropped 11; count of bases not matched to a gene: 3. The CDR3 is 12 residues long. The CDR3 sequence is CASSQERGHAFF. The CDR3 nucleotides read TGCGCCAGCAGCCAAGAGAGGGGGCACGCTTTCTTT.

The chain is built from TRBV20-1 and TRBJ2-3; tentative D call: TRBD2 (6 bases). V dropped 3 bases and J dropped 11 bases, with 12 bases sitting between them. From germline, CDR1 is DFQATT and CDR2 SNEGSKA (reference sequence). CDR3 length equals 11 residues. The CDR3 sequence: CSASHGDWQYF. The CDR3 DNA sequence: TGCAGTGCTAGTCACGGGGACTGGCAGTATTTT.

This clone was found a few times. This sample includes further DNA sequences coding for the same CDR3. The chain couples TRBV7-3 to TRBJ2-1; 12 bases are shared with TRBD2. The CDR3 is 16 residues long. Germline values: CDR1 SGHTA, CDR2 FQGTGA. With 2 bases clipped from V and 4 bases from J, the junction kept 3 bases outside the gene matches. The CDR3 loop is CASSLGTSGGYNEQFF. The CDR3 DNA reads as TGTGCCAGCAGCTTAGGAACTAGCGGGGGGTACAATGAGCAGTTCTTC.

J is TRBJ2-1 and V is TRBV7-9; 9 bases agree with TRBD1. The CDR3 has 17 residues. The ends lost 5 bases at V and 4 bases at J; junction bases unmatched: 12. Looked up from germline, CDR1 is SEHNR and CDR2 is FQNEAQ (reference sequence). DNA of the CDR3: TGTGCCAGCAGCCCATCACAGGGGGCTGGGGATTACAATGAGCAGTTCTTC. It is translated as CASSPSQGAGDYNEQFF. Together with reference TRBV7-9 and TRBJ2-1, the CDR3 gives the full variable domain: DTGVSQNPRHKITKRGQNVTFRCDPISEHNRLYWYRQTLGQGPEFLTYFQNEAQLEKSRLLSDRFSAERPKGSFSTLEIQRTEQGDSAMYLCASSPSQGAGDYNEQFFGPGTRLTVL.

V is TRBV19 and J is TRBJ2-1; D might be TRBD2 (6 bases). The CDR3 consists of 13 residues. The ends were cut back, 0 bases at V and 11 bases at J, with 11 bases in the middle. Per germline, CDR1 LNHDA and CDR2 SQIVND (reference sequence). The CDR3 loop reads CASSIDRGGKQFF. Written as DNA, the CDR3 is TGTGCCAGTAGTATAGATCGGGGAGGAAAGCAGTTCTTC.

The rearrangement joins TRBV4-2 to TRBJ1-1, with D possibly matching TRBD1 (5 bases). Germline V gives CDR1 LGHNA, CDR2 YNFKEQ. Trimming shortened V by 4 bases and J by 5 bases, and 14 bases separated the two germline ends. The CDR3 is made up of 14 amino acids. CDR3 loop: CASSPGGVRTEAFF. In DNA, the CDR3 is TGTGCCAGCAGCCCGGGGGGGGTTCGAACTGAAGCTTTCTTT.

This chain connects TRBV7-9 to TRBJ2-1; TRBD2 might be the D (6 bases). The germline V and J ends were trimmed by 5 bases and 9 bases, with 17 bases remaining between them. Per the germline V gene, CDR1 is SEHNR and CDR2 is FQNEAQ (reference sequence). The CDR3 runs to 14 residues. In DNA form, the CDR3 reads TGTGCCAGCAGCCTCCTAGACGCGCGGGGTGAGCAGTTCTTC. This sequence encodes CASSLLDARGEQFF.

This clone was detected a few times. This rearrangement joins TRBV25-1 to TRBJ2-1; 7 nucleotides align to TRBD2. Per germline, CDR1 MGHDK and CDR2 SYGVNS. V was pared by 2 bases and J by 1 base, with 2 bases of the junction left unmatched. The CDR3 is 15 amino acids. CDR3 sequence: CASSETGGSYNEQFF. CDR3 nucleotide sequence: TGTGCCAGCAGTGAAACCGGGGGGTCCTACAATGAGCAGTTCTTC. Full variable domain (missing parts from reference TRBV25-1 and TRBJ2-1): EADIYQTPRYLVIGTGKKITLECSQTMGHDKMYWYQQDPGMELHLIHYSYGVNSTEKGDLSSESTVSRIRTEHFPLTLESARPSHTSQYLCASSETGGSYNEQFFGPGTRLTVL.

The rearrangement joins TRBV5-1 to TRBJ1-6; D is possibly TRBD1 (6 bases). V was cut by 3 bases and J by 8 bases, with 12 bases left in between. CDR1 SGHRS and CDR2 YFSETQ come from the germline V gene. The CDR3 contains 14 residues. This CDR3 reads CASSWDNPHSPLHF. The CDR3 DNA follows: TGCGCCAGCAGCTGGGACAATCCCCATTCACCCCTCCACTTT.

The V and J genes are TRBV7-9 and TRBJ1-1, with TRBD1 as a possible D gene (5 bases). The V gene's germline CDR1 is SEHNR and CDR2 FQNEAQ (reference sequence). V lost 3 bases and J 2 bases, leaving 10 bases between the germline ends. The CDR3 extends over 14 amino acids. CDR3 in amino acids: CASSLGGVNTEAFF. The CDR3 DNA sequence: TGTGCCAGCAGCTTGGGAGGGGTCAACACTGAAGCTTTCTTT.

V is TRBV7-2 and J is TRBJ1-2; 7 bases align to TRBD1. The CDR3 totals 14 residues. V dropped 5 bases and J dropped 4; count of bases not matched to a gene: 7. Germline V lookup: CDR1 SGHTA, CDR2 FQGNSA. In DNA, the CDR3 is TGTGCCAGCAGCGACGGGGGACAGACCTATGGCTACACCTTC. Its translation is CASSDGGQTYGYTF.

The table lists this clone with a few counts. Written as DNA, the CDR3 is TGCGCCAGCAGCTTGGCGGACAGGGGGATCGGGAATGGCTACACCTTC. Amino acids: CASSLADRGIGNGYTF. The V call is TRBV5-1, the J call TRBJ1-2; TRBD1 matches at 10 bases. CDR3 size: 16 residues. Germline V CDR1 and CDR2: SGHRS, YFSETQ. Germline trimming cut 0 bases from V and 6 bases from J; bases unmatched to any gene: 8.

This chain connects TRBV20-1 to TRBJ1-2, with 9 bases fitting TRBD1. The CDR3 totals 14 residues. Germline V gene sequence: CDR1 DFQATT, CDR2 SNEGSKA (reference sequence). After removal of 3 bases from V and 7 bases from J, the junction contained 9 bases not matched to a gene. The chain's CDR3 is CSASPLQGAGGYTF. The CDR3 DNA reads TGCAGTGCTAGTCCCCTACAGGGGGCAGGTGGCTACACCTTC.

This clone was detected only once. The chain is built from TRBV19 and TRBJ1-4; a weak D match, TRBD1 (6 bases). V lost 4 bases, J lost 4 bases, and 13 bases lay in between. This CDR3 has 15 amino acids. Looked up from germline, CDR1 is LNHDA and CDR2 is SQIVND (reference sequence). The CDR3 DNA is TGTGCCAGTAGTACCGGCAGGGGCCATAATGAAAAACTGTTTTTT. Translation gives CASSTGRGHNEKLFF.

The sample holds one count of this clone. CDR3 bases: TGTGCCAGCAGTTTGGAAAGGACAAGGAACACCGGGGAGCTGTTTTTT. Amino acid sequence: CASSLERTRNTGELFF. The chain uses TRBV27 and TRBJ2-2; maybe TRBD1 (5 bases). V dropped 3 bases and J dropped 1 base, with 12 bases sitting between them. CDR3 length: 16 residues. CDR1 is MNHEY and CDR2 is SMNVEV in the germline V gene (reference sequence).

This clone was detected only once. CDR3 sequence (DNA): TGTGCCTGGAGGGAGGGTAACCCAACCGGGGCCAACGTCCTGACTTTC. Translation gives CAWREGNPTGANVLTF. This chain connects TRBV30 to TRBJ2-6; the D gene is possibly TRBD2 (6 bases). With 3 bases removed from V and 4 bases from J, the gap between germline ends came to 16 bases. Germline assignment: CDR1 GTSNPN and CDR2 SVGIG (reference sequence). CDR3 length equals 16 residues.